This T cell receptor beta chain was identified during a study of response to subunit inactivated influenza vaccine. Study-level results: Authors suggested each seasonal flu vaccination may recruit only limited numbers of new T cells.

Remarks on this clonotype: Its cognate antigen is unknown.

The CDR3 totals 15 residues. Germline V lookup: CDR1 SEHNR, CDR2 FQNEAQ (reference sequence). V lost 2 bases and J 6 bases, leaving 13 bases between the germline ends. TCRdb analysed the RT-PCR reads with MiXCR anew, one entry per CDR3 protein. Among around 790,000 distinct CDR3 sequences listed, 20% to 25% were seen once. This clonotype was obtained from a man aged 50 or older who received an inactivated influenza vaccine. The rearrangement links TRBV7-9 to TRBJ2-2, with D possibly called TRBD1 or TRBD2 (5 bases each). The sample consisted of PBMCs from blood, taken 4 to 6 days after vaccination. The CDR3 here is CASSLFGARAGELFF. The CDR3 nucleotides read TGTGCCAGCAGCTTATTCGGGGCCCGGGCCGGGGAGCTGTTTTTT.